This TCR beta chain appears in the sequencing data of a study of blood T cell repertoires in COVID-19. Study-wide background: COVID-19 samples, acute and convalescent, were from the United States, Italy and Spain. Sources were T cells, B-cell-depleted T cells, or PBMCs; the material itself was cDNA or gDNA.

Original data processing: Quantification of nucleated cells was approximated via reference gene primer amplification. Generated by immunoSEQ multiplex PCR, the TCRdb table keeps only in-frame clones and is missing some. V and J calls and clone size come straight from that table; D and trimming were deduced from the DNA. The sample lists around 99,000 clones, about nine tenths occurring once. Germline lookup yields CDR1 SGHNT and CDR2 YENEEA. The length of the CDR3 is 14 residues. The V end lost 4 bases, the J end lost 9 bases, and 13 bases lay between the germline ends. The chain couples TRBV11-3 to TRBJ1-6; D uncertain. The sequenced sample was peripheral blood. The sequence derives from a young woman with acute or convalescent COVID-19. In nucleotides, the CDR3 is TGTGCCAGCAGCTCGATTCAATTCGGTTCACCCCTCCACTTT. Protein product: CASSSIQFGSPLHF.